These 28 T cell receptor beta chains share one sample of origin, sequenced in a study of radiotherapy plus CTLA-4 blockade in lung cancer. Data came from immunoSEQ multiplex PCR; TCRdb stores just in-frame clones and leaves some out. The table includes about 100,000 clones, 83% detected once. The source was peripheral blood, collected from a patient treated with radiotherapy plus ipilimumab. The receptors were sampled from a human donor with non-small cell lung cancer who had stable disease on radiotherapy plus ipilimumab.

The J gene is TRBJ2-7, the V gene TRBV12-2; the D call of TRBD1 is as the table states it, not checked on the DNA. TRBV12-2 is tagged as a pseudogene. This CDR3 spans 16 amino acids. The CDR3 loop is CASRSAFGTDFYEQYF. In nucleotides, the CDR3 is TGTGCAAGTCGCTCCGCTTTCGGGACAGATTTCTACGAGCAGTACTTC.

The V gene is TRBV2, the J gene TRBJ1-2; 8 nucleotides agree with TRBD1. This CDR3 has 12 residues. The germline V gene has CDR1 SNHLY and CDR2 FYNNEI. The V and J ends lost 9 bases and 6 bases, in that order; junction bases with no gene match: 6. The CDR3 sequence: CASPDRVDGYTF. CDR3 nucleotides: TGTGCCAGTCCGGACAGGGTGGATGGCTACACCTTC.

The rearrangement joins TRBV28 to TRBJ1-1, with 8 bases that match TRBD1. The length of the CDR3 is 17 residues. Germline V gives CDR1 MDHEN, CDR2 SYDVKM. Losses at the gene ends were 4 bases for V and 3 bases for J; bases not matched to a gene: 13. Here the CDR3 DNA reads TGTGCCAGCAGTTCGGGCGGAGACAGGGGAATTCACACTGAAGCTTTCTTT. Translating gives CASSSGGDRGIHTEAFF.

This sequence joins TRBV5-5 and TRBJ1-1, with D perhaps matching TRBD1 (6 bases). The V gene lost 3 bases and the J gene lost 1 base, with 13 bases spanning the gap. CDR3 length equals 15 residues. The V gene's germline CDR1 is SGHKS and CDR2 YYEKEE (reference sequence). The chain's CDR3 is CASSYLLTGNTEAFF. The CDR3 coding sequence is TGTGCCAGCAGCTACCTTTTGACAGGGAACACTGAAGCTTTCTTT.

This chain uses TRBV5-1 with TRBJ2-2, with D possibly TRBD1 on 5 matching bases. The CDR3 is made up of 15 amino acids. Germline V gene data show CDR1 as SGHRS and CDR2 as YFSETQ. Trimming left V 4 bases short and J 5 bases short, with 15 bases between. CDR3 protein: CASSVQGMGTGELFF. DNA of the CDR3: TGCGCCAGCAGCGTCCAGGGTATGGGAACCGGGGAGCTGTTTTTT. The full variable domain, completed using reference TRBV5-1 and TRBJ2-2, is KAGVTQTPRYLIKTRGQQVTLSCSPISGHRSVSWYQQTPGQGLQFLFEYFSETQRNKGNFPGRFSGRQFSNSRSEMNVSTLELGDSALYLCASSVQGMGTGELFFGEGSRLTVL.

The chain has TRBV28 and TRBJ2-7, with a weak D call TRBD1 (6 bases). Germline CDR1 reads MDHEN; CDR2 reads SYDVKM. This CDR3 has 15 residues. V was shortened by 1 base and J by 1 base, with 11 bases between the two germline ends. The chain's CDR3 is CASSLLGDKSYEQYF. Written as DNA, the CDR3 is TGTGCCAGCAGTTTATTGGGGGACAAGTCCTACGAGCAGTACTTC.

This sequence joins TRBV30 and TRBJ1-2; no definite D call. The CDR3 sequence is 12 residues long. The V and J ends lost 7 bases and 4 bases respectively, with 13 bases between them. Germline assignment: CDR1 GTSNPN and CDR2 SVGIG (reference sequence). This CDR3 reads CASKRHSYGYTF. The CDR3 DNA follows: TGTGCCTCGAAAAGGCATAGCTATGGCTACACCTTC.

The rearrangement joins TRBV7-3 to TRBJ2-1; 7 positions agree with TRBD1. Germline trimming cut 5 bases from V and 2 bases from J; bases unmatched to any gene: 12. This CDR3 contains 17 residues. CDR1 SGHTA and CDR2 FQGTGA come from the germline V gene. CDR3 sequence (DNA): TGTGCCAGCAGCCCCCGACAGGGATCAAGTCCCTACAATGAGCAGTTCTTC. It is translated as CASSPRQGSSPYNEQFF.

The chain couples TRBV7-9 to TRBJ2-7, with 7 bases identical to TRBD2. Germline loops: CDR1 SEHNR, CDR2 FQNEAQ (reference sequence). The CDR3 runs 17 residues. Germline trimming cut 6 bases from V and 0 bases from J; bases unmatched to any gene: 14. Here the CDR3 reads CASSRGEGAKGSYEQYF. The DNA of the CDR3 is TGTGCCAGCAGTCGGGGGGAAGGGGCCAAGGGCTCCTACGAGCAGTACTTC.

The chain employs TRBV19 and TRBJ1-4; D is ambiguous. The germline V gene has CDR1 LNHDA and CDR2 SQIVND (reference sequence). The ends were cut back, 7 bases at V and 7 bases at J, with 16 bases in the middle. The CDR3 sequence is 14 residues long. The DNA for the CDR3 is TGTGCCAGTACTCCCCGAGGGATGAGTGAAAAACTGTTTTTT. Residues: CASTPRGMSEKLFF. The full variable domain, with the rest looked up from reference TRBV19 and TRBJ1-4, is DGGITQSPKYLFRKEGQNVTLSCEQNLNHDAMYWYRQDPGQGLRLIYYSQIVNDFQKGDIAEGYSVSREKKESFPLTVTSAQKNPTAFYLCASTPRGMSEKLFFGSGTQLSVL.

There are a few counts of this clone. CDR3 sequence: CASSLGLGGGSGKLFF. In nucleotides, the CDR3 is TGTGCCAGCAGTTTAGGTTTAGGGGGCGGATCAGGAAAACTGTTTTTT. The V call is TRBV28, the J call TRBJ1-4; 7 bases line up with TRBD1. With V trimmed by 2 bases and J by 10 bases, 13 bases remained unmatched. CDR1 is MDHEN, CDR2 SYDVKM, per germline. The CDR3 extends over 16 amino acids.

The chain links TRBV6-1 to TRBJ2-1, with D perhaps assigned TRBD1 or TRBD2 (6 bases each). V lost 7 bases, J lost 8 bases, and 15 bases lay in between. The germline gives CDR1 MNHNS, CDR2 SASEGT. The CDR3 runs 13 residues. The CDR3 sequence is CASNIGGLDEQFF. The CDR3 DNA reads as TGTGCCAGCAATATAGGGGGGTTGGATGAGCAGTTCTTC.

V usage is TRBV5-1 and J usage is TRBJ2-1; weak D call: TRBD2 (5 bases). CDR3 length: 17 residues. Trimming cost V 3 bases and J 6 bases, with 22 bases left between them. Germline CDR1 and CDR2: SGHRS and YFSETQ. The CDR3: CASSSPAGLNAGNEQFF. CDR3 in DNA: TGCGCCAGCAGCTCCCCCGCGGGCCTCAACGCGGGCAATGAGCAGTTCTTC.

The chain recombines TRBV6-1 with TRBJ2-2, with unresolved D. V gave up 4 bases and J gave up 7 bases, with 16 bases separating them. CDR1 MNHNS and CDR2 SASEGT come from the germline V gene. The CDR3 loop spans 15 amino acids. CDR3 in amino acids: CASSAGLGSGGELFF. DNA of the CDR3: TGTGCCAGCAGTGCGGGTCTGGGGTCTGGCGGGGAGCTGTTTTTT.

The rearrangement links TRBV9 to TRBJ1-2, with D perhaps matching TRBD1 (5 bases). The CDR3 totals 13 residues. The germline V gene encodes CDR1 SGDLS and CDR2 YYNGEE. V lost 2 bases to trimming and J lost 4 bases, with 9 bases between them. The CDR3 DNA reads as TGTGCCAGCAGCGTGGGGGACCCCTATGGCTACACCTTC. Its translation: CASSVGDPYGYTF.

The CDR3 DNA reads as TGTGCCAGCAGCCGCCTAGGACCACGGGGAACCTACAATGAGCAGTTCTTC. This sequence encodes CASSRLGPRGTYNEQFF. The V and J genes are TRBV5-6 and TRBJ2-1, with D perhaps TRBD2 (5 bases). Germline loops: CDR1 SGHDT, CDR2 YYEEEE. Trimming shortened V by 4 bases and J by 2 bases, and 19 bases separated the two germline ends. The CDR3 spans 17 residues.

The rearrangement joins TRBV9 to TRBJ1-1, with 10 bases matching TRBD1. The CDR3 sequence is 14 residues long. Per the germline V gene, CDR1 is SGDLS and CDR2 is YYNGEE. The V segment lost 3 bases and the J segment 3 bases; nucleotides outside the gene matches: 2. CDR3 nucleotides: TGTGCCAGCAGCGGACAGGGGGCTGACACTGAAGCTTTCTTT. This encodes CASSGQGADTEAFF.

Only one count was recorded for this clone. Here the CDR3 reads CASSFRTGDTGELFF. CDR3 sequence (DNA): TGTGCCAGCAGCTTCAGGACAGGGGACACCGGGGAGCTGTTTTTT. V is TRBV5-7 and J is TRBJ2-2; 9 nucleotides align to TRBD1. TRBV5-7 is given ORF status, its function remaining uncertain. The CDR3 loop spans 15 amino acids. The trim removed 2 bases at V and 3 bases at J, leaving 2 bases unmatched.

This clone appeared a few times. V and J are TRBV21-1 and TRBJ2-7; the table's D call, TRBD2, was not checked against the DNA. TRBV21-1 is a documented pseudogene. CDR3 length: 13 residues. DNA for the CDR3: TGTGCCAGTACACGAGGTCAAACCTACGAGCAGTACTTC. As protein: CASTRGQTYEQYF.

The CDR3: CASRVVSGSEAFF. The DNA for the CDR3 is TGTGCCAGCAGGGTCGTGAGTGGTTCTGAAGCTTTCTTT. V and J are TRBV6-1 and TRBJ1-1, with D uncertain. V was cut by 6 bases and J by 6 bases, with 14 bases left in between. This CDR3 spans 13 amino acids. From germline, CDR1 is MNHNS and CDR2 SASEGT.

This clone was found once. Here the CDR3 DNA reads TGTGCCAGCAGCTTAGCGGGACAGCCCCCTTACGAGCAGTACTTC. Its protein is CASSLAGQPPYEQYF. V is TRBV11-2 and J is TRBJ2-7; 7 positions match TRBD1. The CDR3 sequence is 15 residues long. Germline values: CDR1 SGHAT, CDR2 FQNNGV. The J segment lost 4 bases and the V segment lost 1 base, leaving 7 bases of the junction unmatched. Based on the CDR3 plus reference TRBV11-2 and TRBJ2-7, the full variable domain is EAGVAQSPRYKIIEKRQSVAFWCNPISGHATLYWYQQILGQGPKLLIQFQNNGVVDDSQLPKDRFSAERLKGVDSTLKIQPAKLEDSAVYLCASSLAGQPPYEQYFGPGTRLTVT.

V gene TRBV6-4 combines with J gene TRBJ2-3; D gene unclear. Germline V gene data show CDR1 as MRHNA and CDR2 as SNTAGT. CDR3 length: 14 amino acids. V gave up 2 bases and J gave up 1 base, with 7 bases separating them. Here the CDR3 reads CASSDRRGTDTQYF. CDR3 DNA: TGTGCCAGCAGTGACCGACGAGGCACAGATACGCAGTATTTT.

The rearrangement uses TRBV6-1 and TRBJ1-3; D not resolved. Trimming shortened V by 3 bases and J by 0 bases, and 9 bases separated the two germline ends. The germline V gene has CDR1 MNHNS and CDR2 SASEGT. The CDR3 extends over 15 amino acids. The CDR3 protein is CASSDGPSSGNTIYF. The CDR3 bases are TGTGCCAGCAGTGACGGACCTAGCTCTGGAAACACCATATATTTT.

The V gene is TRBV18, the J gene TRBJ1-4; 8 bases fit TRBD1. Germline trimming cut 3 bases from V and 8 bases from J; bases unmatched to any gene: 11. This CDR3 is built from 16 residues. Germline V lookup: CDR1 KGHSH, CDR2 LQKENI. The chain's CDR3 is CASSPSYRGVGEKLFF. The CDR3 nucleotides read TGTGCCAGCTCACCTTCCTACAGGGGGGTAGGAGAAAAACTGTTTTTT.

The V and J genes are TRBV27 and TRBJ1-6; D gene ambiguous. Germline loops: CDR1 MNHEY, CDR2 SMNVEV (reference sequence). This CDR3 spans 18 amino acids. V lost 0 bases and J lost 9, with 21 bases in between. The CDR3 bases are TGTGCCAGCAGTTTATCGGGGTTGTTGGGAGGGAGCGGTTCACCCCTCCACTTT. Amino acid sequence: CASSLSGLLGGSGSPLHF.

The V and J genes are TRBV7-3 and TRBJ2-1, with 7 bases aligning to TRBD2. Losses at the gene ends were 5 bases for V and 4 bases for J; bases not matched to a gene: 5. Germline values: CDR1 SGHTA, CDR2 FQGTGA. CDR3 size: 14 residues. The CDR3 protein is CASSQTSSYNEQFF. DNA for the CDR3: TGTGCCAGCAGCCAGACTAGCAGTTACAATGAGCAGTTCTTC.

A few counts support this clone. J is TRBJ1-4 and V is TRBV19, with TRBD1 matching over 8 bases. This CDR3 spans 13 amino acids. V was pared by 8 bases and J by 7 bases, with 6 bases of the junction left unmatched. CDR1 is LNHDA and CDR2 is SQIVND in the germline V gene (reference sequence). CDR3 bases: TGTGCCAGTGGGGGACAGGTCGGTGAAAAACTGTTTTTT. It codes for CASGGQVGEKLFF.

This clone was observed a handful of times. The V and J genes are TRBV10-1 and TRBJ2-7, with D perhaps matching TRBD1 (5 bases). Germline V gene lookup returns CDR1 WNHNN and CDR2 SYGVQD (reference sequence). CDR3 size: 13 residues. Trimming removed 2 bases from V and 5 bases from J, with 10 bases in between. The CDR3 here is CASSEGRANEQYF. The CDR3 DNA sequence: TGCGCCAGCAGTGAGGGCAGGGCCAACGAGCAGTACTTC.